This is a list of T cell receptor beta chains from one sample in a study of cytomegalovirus exposure and HLA in healthy donors. TCRdb's copy holds only in-frame clones and misses some; the assay was immunoSEQ multiplex PCR. The sample holds 200,000 or so clones, under 85% seen once. What was sequenced was PBMCs. All receptors come from a man aged 45-65 years in good health and CMV-seronegative. Each CDR3 is given with its conserved first and last residue. The D gene is left open where the match is weak. The size entry is marked missing in some rows and otherwise reads once, few, many or a size class.

abundance	d_gene	v_gene	j_gene	CDR3nt	CDR3aa
NA	NA	TRBV28	TRBJ2-2	TGTGCCAGCGCCTTAGGAGGGGCGAACACCGGGGAGCTGTTTTTT	CASALGGANTGELFF
NA	TRBD1	TRBV19	TRBJ1-5	TGTGCCGGATCACAGGGGGCATCGAGCAATCAGCCCCAGCATTTT	CAGSQGASSNQPQHF
NA	TRBD1	TRBV30	TRBJ1-2	TGTGCCTGGATAGACAGGGGGCGCCAGGGCTACACCTTC	CAWIDRGRQGYTF
NA	NA	TRBV27	TRBJ2-3	TGTGCCAGCAGTTTGATGGCTAGTTACACAGATACGCAGTATTTT	CASSLMASYTDTQYF
NA	NA	TRBV27	TRBJ2-5	TGTGCCAGCAGTTTCCTCCTTGGAGGGACCCAGTACTTC	CASSFLLGGTQYF
NA	NA	TRBV28	TRBJ2-4	TGTGCCAGCAGTTTTCAGGGCTGGGGCATTCAGTACTTC	CASSFQGWGIQYF
NA	NA	TRBV5-1	TRBJ1-5	TGCGCCAGCAGCGCACAGGGTGGGAGCAATCAGCCCCAGCATTTT	CASSAQGGSNQPQHF
NA	TRBD1	TRBV5-1	TRBJ2-7	TGCGCCAGCGGGGGTGGGGACAGTAATACCTACGAGCAGTACTTC	CASGGGDSNTYEQYF
NA	NA	TRBV5-4	TRBJ1-2	TGTGCCAGCAGCTTGAATATCAACTATGGCTACACCTTC	CASSLNINYGYTF
NA	NA	TRBV28	TRBJ1-6	TGTGCCAGCAGTTCGGACTCCCTCCACTTT	CASSSDSLHF
NA	NA	TRBV6-6	TRBJ1-3	TGTGCCAGCAGTTATACTGGAAACACCATATATTTT	CASSYTGNTIYF
NA	NA	TRBV5-8	TRBJ1-5	TGTGCCAGCAGCTCGCAGGGTGGGCAGCCCCAGCATTTT	CASSSQGGQPQHF
NA	NA	TRBV4-2	TRBJ1-2	TGTGCCAGCAGCCAAGGTAGGGGCTCCTATGGCTACACCTTC	CASSQGRGSYGYTF
NA	TRBD1	TRBV6-1	TRBJ2-7	TGTGCCAGCAGTCTTGACGGGACAGGGCCCTACGAGCAGTACTTC	CASSLDGTGPYEQYF
NA	NA	TRBV7-2	TRBJ1-1	TGTGCCAGCAGCTTAGGCAGAGGGCGGACTGAAGCTTTCTTT	CASSLGRGRTEAFF
NA	NA	TRBV6-5	TRBJ1-1	TGTGCCAGCAGTCCCGGACACCGGAACACTGAAGCTTTCTTT	CASSPGHRNTEAFF
NA	TRBD2	TRBV5-5	TRBJ2-1	TGTGCCAGCAGCTTGTCGGGAGGGCCACGTGAGCAGTTCTTC	CASSLSGGPREQFF
NA	TRBD2	TRBV5-1	TRBJ2-1	TGCGCCAGCAGCTTGACAGCGGGAGGAAATGAGCAGTTCTTC	CASSLTAGGNEQFF
NA	NA	TRBV27	TRBJ2-2	TGTGCCAGCGGCCGACAGGTCGTCGGGGAGCTGTTTTTT	CASGRQVVGELFF
NA	NA	TRBV28	TRBJ2-7	TGTGCCAGCAAAGGAGGGGGGGCTCCCTACGAGCAGTACTTC	CASKGGGAPYEQYF
NA	TRBD2	TRBV29-1	TRBJ2-7	TGCAGCGCCGGACTAGCGGGATTCGAGCAGTACTTC	CSAGLAGFEQYF
NA	TRBD2	TRBV30	TRBJ2-2	TGTGCCTGGAGTTTAGCGGGAGGGTTGAGCACCGGGGAGCTGTTTTTT	CAWSLAGGLSTGELFF
NA	NA	TRBV6-4	TRBJ2-7	TGTGCCAGCAGTCAATTTTTCGACAGGCGCAGCGAGCAGTACTTC	CASSQFFDRRSEQYF
NA	NA	TRBV14	TRBJ1-1	TGTGCCAGCAGGGACAGTTTGAACACTGAAGCTTTCTTT	CASRDSLNTEAFF
NA	NA	TRBV27	TRBJ1-5	TGTGCCAGCAGTTTATCAGGCCAGGGTCTCGATCAGCCCCAGCATTTT	CASSLSGQGLDQPQHF
NA	TRBD2	TRBV10-2	TRBJ2-7	TGCGCCAGCAGTGACGGGGGAGGGACCTCCTACGAGCAGTACTTC	CASSDGGGTSYEQYF
NA	NA	TRBV7-2	TRBJ2-5	TGTGCCAGCAGCCCCCAGGGATTTGGGGAGACCCAGTACTTC	CASSPQGFGETQYF
NA	TRBD1	TRBV5-1	TRBJ2-7	TGCGCCAGCAGCTTGGCCGGACAGGAGACCCACGAGCAGTACTTC	CASSLAGQETHEQYF
NA	TRBD1	TRBV6-5	TRBJ2-2	TGTGCCAGCAGTTATGGACAGGGTCCGGGTCCCGGGGAGCTGTTTTTT	CASSYGQGPGPGELFF
few	NA	TRBV5-1	TRBJ2-7	TGCGCCAGCAGCTGGACAGGAGGGAACTACGAGCAGTACTTC	CASSWTGGNYEQYF
NA	NA	TRBV7-2	TRBJ1-1	TGTGCCAGCAGCTTAGGGGAGGCGCGAGCTTTCTTT	CASSLGEARAFF
NA	NA	TRBV2	TRBJ2-7	TGTGCCAGCAGTGATTTAGTGGGAGCGCAGTACTTC	CASSDLVGAQYF
NA	NA	TRBV7-2	TRBJ1-5	TGTGCCAGCGGCTTCATAGGGGGCAATCAGCCCCAGCATTTT	CASGFIGGNQPQHF
NA	NA	TRBV5-8	TRBJ1-5	TGTGCCAGCAGCTTGTGGAGGGGCCGGGTGTTTAGCAATCAGCCCCAGCATTTT	CASSLWRGRVFSNQPQHF